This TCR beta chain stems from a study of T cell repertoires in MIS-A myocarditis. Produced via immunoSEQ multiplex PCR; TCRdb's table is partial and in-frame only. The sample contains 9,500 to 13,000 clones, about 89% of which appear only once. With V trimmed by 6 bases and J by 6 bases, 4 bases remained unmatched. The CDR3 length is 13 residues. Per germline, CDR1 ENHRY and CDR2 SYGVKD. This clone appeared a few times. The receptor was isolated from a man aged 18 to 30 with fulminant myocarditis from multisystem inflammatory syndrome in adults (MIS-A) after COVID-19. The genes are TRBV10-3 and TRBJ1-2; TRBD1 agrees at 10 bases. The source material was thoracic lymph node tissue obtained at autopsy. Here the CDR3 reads CAIRGGTGDGYTF. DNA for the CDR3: TGTGCCATCAGGGGGGGGACAGGGGATGGCTACACCTTC.